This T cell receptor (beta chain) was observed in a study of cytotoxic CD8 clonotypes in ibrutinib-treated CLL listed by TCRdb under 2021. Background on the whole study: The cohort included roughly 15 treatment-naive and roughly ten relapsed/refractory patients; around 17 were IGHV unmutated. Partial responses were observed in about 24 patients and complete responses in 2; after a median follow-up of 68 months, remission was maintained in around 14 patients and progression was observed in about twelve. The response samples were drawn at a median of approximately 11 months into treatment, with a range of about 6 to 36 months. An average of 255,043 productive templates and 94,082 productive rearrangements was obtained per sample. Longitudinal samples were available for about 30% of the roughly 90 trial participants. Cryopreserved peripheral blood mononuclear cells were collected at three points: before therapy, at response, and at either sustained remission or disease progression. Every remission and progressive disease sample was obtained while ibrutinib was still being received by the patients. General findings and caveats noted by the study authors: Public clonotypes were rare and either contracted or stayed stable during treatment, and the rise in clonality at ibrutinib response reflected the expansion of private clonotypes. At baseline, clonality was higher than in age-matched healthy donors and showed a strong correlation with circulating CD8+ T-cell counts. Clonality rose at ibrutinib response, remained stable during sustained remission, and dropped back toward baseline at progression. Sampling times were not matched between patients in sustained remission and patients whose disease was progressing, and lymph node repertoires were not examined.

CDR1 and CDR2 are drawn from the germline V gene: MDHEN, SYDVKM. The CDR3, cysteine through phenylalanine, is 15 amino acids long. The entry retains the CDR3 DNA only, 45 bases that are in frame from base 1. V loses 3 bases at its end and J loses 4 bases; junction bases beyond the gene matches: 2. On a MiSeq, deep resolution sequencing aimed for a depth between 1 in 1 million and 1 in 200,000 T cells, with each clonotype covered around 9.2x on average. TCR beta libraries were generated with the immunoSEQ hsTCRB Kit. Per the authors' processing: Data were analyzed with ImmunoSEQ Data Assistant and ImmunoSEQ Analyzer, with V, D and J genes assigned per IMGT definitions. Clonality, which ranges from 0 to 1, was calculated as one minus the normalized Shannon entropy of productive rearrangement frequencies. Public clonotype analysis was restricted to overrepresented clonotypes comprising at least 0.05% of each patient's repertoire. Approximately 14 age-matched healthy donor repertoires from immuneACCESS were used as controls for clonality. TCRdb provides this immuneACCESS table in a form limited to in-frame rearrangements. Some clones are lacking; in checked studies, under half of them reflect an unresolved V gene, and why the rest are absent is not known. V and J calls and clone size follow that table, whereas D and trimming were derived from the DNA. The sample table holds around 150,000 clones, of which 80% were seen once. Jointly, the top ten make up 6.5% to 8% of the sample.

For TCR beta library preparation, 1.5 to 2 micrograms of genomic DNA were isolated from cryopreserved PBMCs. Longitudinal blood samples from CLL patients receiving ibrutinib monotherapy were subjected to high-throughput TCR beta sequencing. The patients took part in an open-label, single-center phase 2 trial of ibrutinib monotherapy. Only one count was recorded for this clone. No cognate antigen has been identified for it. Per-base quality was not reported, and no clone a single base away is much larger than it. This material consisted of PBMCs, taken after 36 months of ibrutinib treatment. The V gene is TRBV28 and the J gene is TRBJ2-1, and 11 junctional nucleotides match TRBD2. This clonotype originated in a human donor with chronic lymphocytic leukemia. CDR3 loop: CASSLTSGVYNEQFF. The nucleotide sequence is TGTGCCAGCAGTTTGACTAGCGGGGTATACAATGAGCAGTTCTTC.